This T cell receptor beta chain comes out of a study of CD8+ T cells in alopecia areata. The CDR3 is made up of 17 amino acids. Losses at the gene ends were 5 bases for V and 4 bases for J; bases not matched to a gene: 15. Germline loops: CDR1 SGHTA, CDR2 FQGNSA. RNA was isolated and reverse transcribed to cDNA, the sequencing template. Clones were read by immunoSEQ multiplex PCR, and TCRdb kept only the in-frame ones, dropping some. Seen here are over 60,000 clones, 35% to 55% observed once, and the top ten hold around 21%. As to treatment: oral pan-JAK inhibitor, 5-10 mg twice daily. The sequence derives from a human donor with alopecia areata. This sequence joins TRBV7-2 and TRBJ2-3, with 7 bases fitting TRBD1. The sequences come from CD8+ T cells sorted from blood, collected around week 36, from a patient treated with tofacitinib. The CDR3 region has the DNA TGTGCCAGCAGCGAGTATCCTGACAGGGTTGTAGCAGATACGCAGTATTTT. Translated, it gives CASSEYPDRVVADTQYF.